The rows below give T cell receptor beta chains drawn from one sample of a study of blood T cell repertoires in COVID-19. Some clones are missing from TCRdb's copy, which holds only in-frame ones; the method was immunoSEQ multiplex PCR. The sample includes approximately 200,000 clones, roughly 80% of them seen just once. The source material was peripheral blood. These receptors were taken from a woman aged 45-65 years with acute or convalescent COVID-19. CDR3s include the opening cysteine and the closing phenylalanine or tryptophan. A D gene is named only where the DNA matches it firmly. Expanded clones get a size class; other rows say once, few or many, or leave the size out.

-	TRBD1	TRBV5-7	TRBJ1-1	CASSLMDRAFVDTEAFF	TGTGCCAGCAGCTTAATGGACAGGGCATTTGTGGACACTGAAGCTTTCTTT
-	TRBD1	TRBV5-1	TRBJ2-7	CASSKRQGADEQYF	TGCGCCAGCAGCAAGCGACAGGGGGCGGACGAGCAGTACTTC
-	TRBD2	TRBV5-1	TRBJ2-7	CASSLTTSGTLEQYF	TGCGCCAGCAGCTTGACGACGAGCGGGACTCTCGAGCAGTACTTC
-	-	TRBV13	TRBJ1-1	CASSQGQGDTEAFF	TGTGCCAGCAGCCAGGGGCAAGGTGACACTGAAGCTTTCTTT
-	-	TRBV3-1/TRBV3-2	TRBJ1-6	CASSHAGGYNSPLHF	TGTGCCAGCAGCCATGCGGGGGGATATAATTCACCCCTCCACTTT
-	TRBD1	TRBV18	TRBJ2-5	CASSRNPGQGTAETQYF	TGTGCCAGCTCACGAAACCCGGGACAGGGGACGGCAGAGACCCAGTACTTC
few	-	TRBV27	TRBJ1-1	CASSLRGPNTEAFF	TGTGCCAGCAGTTTAAGGGGCCCGAACACTGAAGCTTTCTTT
-	-	TRBV19	TRBJ2-2	CASSIEGTPANTGELFF	TGTGCCAGTAGTATAGAGGGGACACCCGCGAACACCGGGGAGCTGTTTTTT
-	-	TRBV28	TRBJ1-5	CASTPTGAGENQPQHF	TGTGCCAGCACCCCGACCGGGGCAGGGGAAAATCAGCCCCAGCATTTT
-	TRBD1	TRBV30	TRBJ2-7	CAGTADRVEEQYF	TGTGCCGGGACAGCTGATCGGGTGGAGGAGCAGTACTTC
-	-	TRBV19	TRBJ1-4	CASSTERRLFF	TGTGCCAGTAGTACCGAAAGGAGACTGTTTTTT
-	TRBD2	TRBV5-4	TRBJ2-5	CASSLGGAGEEAQYF	TGTGCCAGCAGCCTAGGGGGAGCGGGGGAAGAGGCCCAGTACTTC
-	-	TRBV3-1/TRBV3-2	TRBJ2-1	CASSTLGTSTASEQFF	TGTGCCAGCAGCACCCTGGGGACATCTACCGCTTCTGAGCAGTTCTTC
many	-	TRBV4-2	TRBJ1-2	CASSPGGNYGYTF	TGTGCCAGCAGCCCCGGAGGGAACTATGGCTACACCTTC
-	-	TRBV3-1/TRBV3-2	TRBJ2-7	CASSQEAPPGLAYNSYEQYF	TGTGCCAGCAGCCAAGAAGCACCCCCCGGGCTAGCCTATAACTCCTACGAGCAGTACTTC
-	TRBD1	TRBV20-1	TRBJ2-1	CSASKPGQGSAGQFF	TGCAGTGCTAGTAAACCGGGACAGGGATCGGCGGGGCAGTTCTTC
-	-	TRBV19	TRBJ1-4	CASSPTVATNEKLFF	TGTGCCAGTAGTCCGACAGTTGCAACTAATGAAAAACTGTTTTTT
-	-	TRBV6-5	TRBJ2-3	CASRRDSTDTQYF	TGTGCCAGCCGGCGGGACTCCACAGATACGCAGTATTTT
-	TRBD1	TRBV19	TRBJ1-5	CASSPGAGGVGQPQHF	TGTGCCAGTAGCCCCGGGGCAGGGGGCGTTGGTCAGCCCCAGCATTTT
few	TRBD2	TRBV19	TRBJ2-1	CASSKGGSGSDEQFF	TGTGCCAGTAGTAAAGGGGGGAGCGGGAGCGATGAGCAGTTCTTC
-	-	TRBV1	TRBJ2-7	CTSSQDGFSGRAQYYEQYF	TGCACCAGCAGCCAAGATGGATTTAGCGGGAGGGCCCAGTATTACGAGCAGTACTTC
-	-	TRBV5-5	TRBJ1-1	CASSLIRGEAFF	TGTGCCAGCAGCTTAATCCGGGGTGAAGCTTTCTTT
-	-	TRBV2	TRBJ2-7	CASKYGYEQYF	TGTGCCAGCAAGTACGGGTACGAGCAGTACTTC
-	-	TRBV28	TRBJ1-5	CASSTHGAGAPQHF	TGTGCCAGCAGTACTCATGGGGCAGGTGCGCCCCAGCATTTT
once	TRBD1	TRBV28	TRBJ2-4	CASRSGTGWIQYF	TGTGCCAGCAGGTCCGGGACAGGGTGGATTCAGTACTTC
-	TRBD1	TRBV7-2	TRBJ2-3	CASSRDRSTDTQYF	TGTGCCAGCAGCCGGGACAGAAGCACAGATACGCAGTATTTT
-	TRBD2	TRBV12-5	TRBJ2-1	CASGPGTSFHNEQFF	TGTGCTAGTGGCCCCGGGACTAGCTTTCACAATGAGCAGTTCTTC
-	-	TRBV7-8	TRBJ1-1	CASSLMTAGNTEAFF	TGTGCCAGCAGCTTAATGACGGCAGGGAACACTGAAGCTTTCTTT
-	-	TRBV27	TRBJ1-2	CASSRDRGSGYTF	TGTGCCAGCAGTAGAGATAGGGGAAGTGGCTACACCTTC
-	TRBD1	TRBV27	TRBJ2-7	CASRHPDRVYEQYF	TGTGCCAGCAGACACCCTGACAGGGTCTACGAGCAGTACTTC
-	-	TRBV24-1	TRBJ2-6	CATSDSARVQSSGANVLTF	TGTGCCACCAGTGACTCCGCCCGTGTACAGAGCTCTGGGGCCAACGTCCTGACTTTC
-	TRBD1	TRBV28	TRBJ1-2	CASRLLPGQTNYGYTF	TGTGCCAGCAGGTTACTCCCGGGACAGACAAACTATGGCTACACCTTC
few	-	TRBV5-1	TRBJ1-2	CASSLVAIDSYGYTF	TGCGCCAGCAGCTTGGTCGCTATCGACAGCTATGGCTACACCTTC
once	-	TRBV15	TRBJ2-2	CATSRDRVDTGELFF	TGTGCCACCAGCAGAGACAGGGTGGACACCGGGGAGCTGTTTTTT
-	TRBD1	TRBV28	TRBJ2-1	CASSSGQGAHNEQFF	TGTGCCAGCAGTTCGGGACAGGGGGCCCACAATGAGCAGTTCTTC
-	-	TRBV3-1/TRBV3-2	TRBJ1-6	CASSQEGVRRPLHF	TGTGCCAGCAGCCAAGAAGGAGTGAGGAGGCCCCTCCACTTT
-	TRBD1	TRBV2	TRBJ1-1	CASTKGQGGTEAFF	TGTGCCAGCACCAAAGGACAGGGGGGAACTGAAGCTTTCTTT
-	-	TRBV5-1	TRBJ1-6	CASSLSGAGRSPLHF	TGCGCCAGCAGCTTGTCAGGTGCTGGGCGCTCACCCCTCCACTTT
-	-	TRBV18	TRBJ2-7	CASSPPGPFTGEQYF	TGTGCCAGCTCACCACCGGGCCCCTTTACGGGAGAGCAGTACTTC
-	TRBD1	TRBV7-9	TRBJ2-3	CASEPQGTDTQYF	TGTGCCAGCGAGCCACAGGGGACAGATACGCAGTATTTT
-	TRBD2	TRBV27	TRBJ2-5	CASSLFPGGGETQYF	TGTGCCAGCAGTTTATTTCCGGGAGGGGGTGAGACCCAGTACTTC
-	-	TRBV6-5	TRBJ2-2	CASSYGGGTNTGELFF	TGTGCCAGCAGTTACGGGGGGGGCACGAACACCGGGGAGCTGTTTTTT
-	-	TRBV28	TRBJ2-7	CASSAASGERYEQYF	TGTGCCAGCAGTGCCGCATCGGGGGAGCGGTACGAGCAGTACTTC
-	TRBD2	TRBV4-1	TRBJ2-7	CASSQDHVAGAYEQYF	TGCGCCAGCAGCCAAGATCACGTAGCGGGAGCCTACGAGCAGTACTTC
-	-	TRBV20-1	TRBJ1-2	CSAFGGGYTF	TGCAGTGCTTTCGGCGGTGGCTACACCTTC
-	TRBD1	TRBV3-1/TRBV3-2	TRBJ1-4	CASSRDRGAKLFF	TGTGCCAGCAGCCGAGACAGGGGGGCAAAACTGTTTTTT
-	-	TRBV3-1/TRBV3-2	TRBJ1-3	CASSRGHHSGNTIYF	TGTGCCAGCAGCCGGGGACACCACTCTGGAAACACCATATATTTT
-	-	TRBV20-1	TRBJ2-7	CSASRPTGKREQYF	TGCAGTGCTAGTCGCCCCACAGGGAAGAGGGAGCAGTACTTC